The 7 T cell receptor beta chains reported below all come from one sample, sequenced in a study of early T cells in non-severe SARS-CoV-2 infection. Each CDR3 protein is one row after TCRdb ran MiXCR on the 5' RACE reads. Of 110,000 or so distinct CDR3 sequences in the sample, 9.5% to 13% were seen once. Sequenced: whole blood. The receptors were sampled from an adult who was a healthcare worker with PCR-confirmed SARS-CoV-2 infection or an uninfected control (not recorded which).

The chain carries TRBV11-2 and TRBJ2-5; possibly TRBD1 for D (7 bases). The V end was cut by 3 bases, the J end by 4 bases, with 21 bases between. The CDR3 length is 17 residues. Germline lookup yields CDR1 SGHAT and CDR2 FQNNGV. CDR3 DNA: TGTGCCAGCAGCTTTTTGCACCCAGGGGGGCGCGGAGAGACCCAGTACTTC. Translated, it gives CASSFLHPGGRGETQYF.

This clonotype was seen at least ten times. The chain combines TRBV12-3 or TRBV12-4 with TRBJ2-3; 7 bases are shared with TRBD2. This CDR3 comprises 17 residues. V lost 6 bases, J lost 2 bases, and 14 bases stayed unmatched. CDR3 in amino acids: CASRLSTSRSLTDTQYF. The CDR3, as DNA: TGTGCCAGCAGGCTATCGACTAGCAGAAGCCTCACAGATACGCAGTATTTT.

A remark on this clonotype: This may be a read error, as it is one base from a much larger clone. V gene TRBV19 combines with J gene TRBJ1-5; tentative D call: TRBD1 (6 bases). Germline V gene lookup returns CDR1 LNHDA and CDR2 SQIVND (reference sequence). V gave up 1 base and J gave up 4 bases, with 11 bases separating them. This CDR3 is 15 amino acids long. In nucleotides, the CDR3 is TGTGCCAGTAGTATAGGCCAGGGGACGAATCAGCCCCAGCATTTT. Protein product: CASSIGQGTNQPQHF.

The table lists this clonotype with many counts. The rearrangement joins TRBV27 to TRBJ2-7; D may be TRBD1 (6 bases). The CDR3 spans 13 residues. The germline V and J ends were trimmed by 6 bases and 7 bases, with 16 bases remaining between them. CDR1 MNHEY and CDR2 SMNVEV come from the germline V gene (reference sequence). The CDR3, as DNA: TGTGCCAGCAGGAACAGGGAATCGGGAGAGCAGTACTTC. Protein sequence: CASRNRESGEQYF.

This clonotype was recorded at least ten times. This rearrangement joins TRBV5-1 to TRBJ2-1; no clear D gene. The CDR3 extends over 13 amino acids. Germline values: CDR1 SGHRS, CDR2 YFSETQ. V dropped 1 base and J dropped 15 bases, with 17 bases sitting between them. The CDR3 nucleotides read TGCGCCAGCAGCTTGTTCCCAGCCAACTCCCCGTTCTTC. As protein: CASSLFPANSPFF.

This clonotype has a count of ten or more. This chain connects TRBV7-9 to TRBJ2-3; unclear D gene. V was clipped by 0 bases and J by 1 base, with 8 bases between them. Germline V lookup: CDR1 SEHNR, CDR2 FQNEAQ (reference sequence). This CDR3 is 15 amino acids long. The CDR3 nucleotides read TGTGCCAGCAGCTTAGCGCAGCCAGGCACAGATACGCAGTATTTT. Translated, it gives CASSLAQPGTDTQYF.

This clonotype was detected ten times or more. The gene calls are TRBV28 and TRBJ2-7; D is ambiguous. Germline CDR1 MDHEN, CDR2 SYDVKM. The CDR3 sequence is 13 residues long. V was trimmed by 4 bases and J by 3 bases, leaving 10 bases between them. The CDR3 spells CASSWAGGYEQYF. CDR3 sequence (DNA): TGTGCCAGCAGTTGGGCCGGCGGCTACGAGCAGTACTTC.